The 23 T cell receptor beta chains below come from one sample, sequenced in a study of shared clonotypes between healthy human individuals. Clones were sequenced by immunoSEQ multiplex PCR, and TCRdb holds only the in-frame ones, with some missing. The data hold roughly 2.2 million clones, with approximately 93% observed a single time. Material: naive CD4+ T cells from PBMCs. The subset is: CD45RA+ positively selected. Receptors were obtained from a man aged 18 to 29 in good health. Some clones in this sample may be carry-over from other donors' samples.

The J gene is TRBJ2-7, the V gene TRBV10-3; 12 bases line up with TRBD2. The CDR3 extends over 17 amino acids. V shed 2 bases and J 4 bases; nucleotides not matched to a gene: 9. Germline V CDR1 and CDR2: ENHRY, SYGVKD. CDR3 loop: CAISEASGRARGYEQYF. The CDR3 region has the DNA TGTGCCATCAGTGAGGCTAGCGGGAGGGCCAGGGGATACGAGCAGTACTTC.

The chain uses TRBV28 and TRBJ2-1; 7 nucleotides agree with TRBD2. The CDR3 length is 14 residues. V was pared by 6 bases and J by 6 bases, with 8 bases of the junction left unmatched. Germline V gives CDR1 MDHEN, CDR2 SYDVKM. The DNA for the CDR3 is TGTGCCAGCAGCCCGGGGGGAGATAGCAATGAGCAGTTCTTC. This gives the protein CASSPGGDSNEQFF.

The chain carries TRBV18 and TRBJ2-7; D not resolved. Looked up from germline, CDR1 is KGHSH and CDR2 is LQKENI. This CDR3 is 15 amino acids long. V was pared by 3 bases and J by 0 bases, with 12 bases between. The CDR3 bases are TGTGCCAGCTCACCCAGGCAAGCCGACTCCTACGAGCAGTACTTC. Its translation is CASSPRQADSYEQYF.

This clone has a single count. The chain joins TRBV13 to TRBJ1-1, with no clear D. The V end lost 0 bases, the J end lost 1 base, and 6 bases lay between the germline ends. There are 14 residues in the CDR3. CDR1 is PRHDT, CDR2 FYEKMQ, per germline (reference sequence). CDR3 sequence (DNA): TGTGCCAGCAGCTTAGGCAGGAGGAACACTGAAGCTTTCTTT. This encodes CASSLGRRNTEAFF.

The chain is built from TRBV19 and TRBJ2-7, with D possibly being TRBD1 (7 bases). Germline values: CDR1 LNHDA, CDR2 SQIVND (reference sequence). There are 13 residues in the CDR3. Trimming removed 5 bases from V and 2 bases from J, with 10 bases in between. The CDR3 loop is CASSPGGTYEQYF. CDR3 nucleotides: TGTGCCAGTAGTCCAGGGGGGACCTACGAGCAGTACTTC.

CDR3: CASSQGVLAGGTHNEQFF. The CDR3 bases are TGCGCCAGCAGCCAGGGCGTACTAGCGGGGGGCACTCACAATGAGCAGTTCTTC. The V and J genes are TRBV4-1 and TRBJ2-1, with 12 bases fitting TRBD2. Trimming cost V 3 bases and J 5 bases; bases outside gene matches: 11. CDR1 MGHRA and CDR2 YSYEKL come from the germline V gene. The length of the CDR3 is 18 residues.

This chain connects TRBV2 to TRBJ1-2; D call uncertain. Trimming pared 7 bases from V and 3 bases from J, leaving 9 bases between. Germline CDR1 reads SNHLY; CDR2 reads FYNNEI. The CDR3 contains 12 residues. The CDR3 here is CASNKVHYGYTF. In nucleotides, the CDR3 is TGTGCCAGCAACAAGGTCCACTATGGCTACACCTTC. Looking up the rest from reference TRBV2 and TRBJ1-2 gives the full variable domain: EPEVTQTPSHQVTQMGQEVILRCVPISNHLYFYWYRQILGQKVEFLVSFYNNEISEKSEIFDDQFSVERPDGSNFTLKIRSTKLEDSAMYFCASNKVHYGYTFGSGTRLTVV.

J is TRBJ2-7 and V is TRBV18; D gene ambiguous. This CDR3 comprises 13 residues. Germline loops: CDR1 KGHSH, CDR2 LQKENI. V dropped 5 bases and J dropped 6 bases, with 14 bases sitting between them. In DNA form, the CDR3 reads TGTGCCAGCTCAACCACCACCTCACCCGAGCAGTACTTC. Translating gives CASSTTTSPEQYF. The full variable domain, its missing parts supplied by reference TRBV18 and TRBJ2-7, is NAGVMQNPRHLVRRRGQEARLRCSPMKGHSHVYWYRQLPEEGLKFMVYLQKENIIDESGMPKERFSAEFPKEGPSILRIQQVVRGDSAAYFCASSTTTSPEQYFGPGTRLTVT.

The chain combines TRBV5-1 with TRBJ2-1; D is ambiguous. Looked up from germline, CDR1 is SGHRS and CDR2 is YFSETQ. The CDR3 is 15 residues long. Trimming took 0 bases from V and 5 from J, leaving 12 bases between them. CDR3 sequence (DNA): TGCGCCAGCAGCTTGGTTGTGGCTAGAAACAATGAGCAGTTCTTC. As protein: CASSLVVARNNEQFF.

V gene TRBV6-1 combines with J gene TRBJ2-3, with no clear D. The CDR3 totals 17 residues. V was shortened by 0 bases and J by 1 base, with 14 bases between the two germline ends. CDR1 and CDR2 (germline): MNHNS, SASEGT. CDR3 sequence reads: CASSEARGATRTDTQYF. For the CDR3, the DNA is TGTGCCAGCAGTGAAGCGAGAGGCGCCACCCGCACAGATACGCAGTATTTT.

The V call is TRBV19, the J call TRBJ2-3, with D possibly TRBD2 on 6 matching bases. The V gene lost 5 bases and the J gene lost 3 bases, with 12 bases spanning the gap. Germline loops: CDR1 LNHDA, CDR2 SQIVND (reference sequence). This CDR3 region has 14 residues. The CDR3 DNA reads TGTGCCAGTAGTCTGGGACTTAATACAGATACGCAGTATTTT. Translated, it gives CASSLGLNTDTQYF.

Concerning this clone: Distinct nucleotide sequences in the sample also encode this CDR3. The V and J genes are TRBV5-4 and TRBJ2-7; 7 nucleotides line up with TRBD2. The CDR3 runs 14 residues. Looked up from germline, CDR1 is SGHNT and CDR2 is YYREEE (reference sequence). The junction had 6 bases not matched to a gene; V was cut back by 3 bases and J by 3 bases. The CDR3 loop is CASSSPSGNYEQYF. DNA for the CDR3: TGTGCCAGCAGCTCTCCTAGCGGAAACTACGAGCAGTACTTC. Looking up the rest from reference TRBV5-4 and TRBJ2-7 gives the full variable domain: ETGVTQSPTHLIKTRGQQVTLRCSSQSGHNTVSWYQQALGQGPQFIFQYYREEENGRGNFPPRFSGLQFPNYSSELNVNALELDDSALYLCASSSPSGNYEQYFGPGTRLTVT.

J is TRBJ2-2 and V is TRBV7-9; D remains unclear. With 5 bases removed from V and 6 bases from J, the gap between germline ends came to 10 bases. The CDR3 loop spans 13 amino acids. Germline V lookup: CDR1 SEHNR, CDR2 FQNEAQ (reference sequence). The CDR3 nucleotides read TGTGCCAGCAGCGACCAGGTTCCCGGGGAGCTGTTTTTT. It specifies CASSDQVPGELFF.

The V and J genes are TRBV5-1 and TRBJ2-2; 16 bases fit TRBD2. The trim removed 4 bases at V and 6 bases at J, leaving 3 bases unmatched. CDR1 and CDR2 (germline): SGHRS, YFSETQ. This CDR3 has 16 residues. In DNA form, the CDR3 reads TGCGCCAGCAGCCAGGGACTAGCGGGAGGGCCCGGGGAGCTGTTTTTT. As protein: CASSQGLAGGPGELFF.

The V and J genes are TRBV25-1 and TRBJ2-5; 7 nucleotides agree with TRBD2. The DNA end is more similar to TRBJ2-7, so the J call may be wrong. Germline CDR1 and CDR2: MGHDK and SYGVNS. The CDR3 runs 13 residues. CDR3 loop: CASQKRDSYEQYF. Written as DNA, the CDR3 is TGTGCCAGCCAGAAGCGGGACTCCTACGAGCAGTACTTC.

V is TRBV4-3 and J is TRBJ2-1; 10 positions agree with TRBD1. The length of the CDR3 is 14 residues. Germline V gene data show CDR1 as LGHNA and CDR2 as YSLEER. V gave up 5 bases and J gave up 9 bases; unmatched junction bases: 7. CDR3 residues: CASSDGQGVGEQFF. As DNA, the CDR3 is TGCGCCAGCAGCGACGGACAGGGGGTAGGTGAGCAGTTCTTC.

Worth noting for this clone: Distinct nucleotide sequences in the sample also encode this CDR3. The V call is TRBV27, the J call TRBJ2-2, with D possibly being TRBD2 (6 bases). The V end lost 8 bases, the J end lost 0 bases, and 13 bases lay between the germline ends. CDR3 length: 15 residues. Germline V gene lookup returns CDR1 MNHEY and CDR2 SMNVEV (reference sequence). The CDR3 coding sequence is TGTGCCAGCTCCTTGCGGGGTACGAACACCGGGGAGCTGTTTTTT. Translated, it gives CASSLRGTNTGELFF.

The rearrangement uses TRBV2 and TRBJ2-7, with 7 bases identical to TRBD1. Trimming removed 3 bases from V and 1 base from J; junction bases left unmatched: 6. CDR3 size: 15 residues. Germline CDR1 SNHLY, CDR2 FYNNEI. The CDR3: CASSETTGNSYEQYF. In DNA form, the CDR3 reads TGTGCCAGCAGTGAGACGACAGGGAATTCCTACGAGCAGTACTTC.

This clone showed up just once. The chain links TRBV10-3 to TRBJ2-2; unclear D gene. V lost 2 bases, J lost 1 base, and 5 bases lay in between. The CDR3 length is 14 residues. CDR1 is ENHRY and CDR2 is SYGVKD in the germline V gene. For the CDR3, the DNA is TGTGCCATCAGTGAGACCCGGAACACCGGGGAGCTGTTTTTT. Its translation: CAISETRNTGELFF.

The chain is built from TRBV7-8 and TRBJ1-4, with D possibly being TRBD1 (5 bases). Germline CDR1 and CDR2: SGHVS and FQNEAQ. With 10 bases removed from V and 3 bases from J, the gap between germline ends came to 30 bases. The CDR3 is 19 residues long. The DNA of the CDR3 is TGTGCCACCGGGGTGGACGAGGACCGACTAAGAGGGGCTAATGAAAAACTGTTTTTT. This codes for CATGVDEDRLRGANEKLFF.

This clone was seen a few times. Distinct nucleotide sequences in the sample also encode this CDR3. In nucleotides, the CDR3 is TGTGCCAGCAGTTCAGGGGGCGAGGGCAATCAGCCCCAGCATTTT. It specifies CASSSGGEGNQPQHF. V is TRBV28 and J is TRBJ1-5; 8 nucleotides align to TRBD1. CDR1 is MDHEN and CDR2 is SYDVKM in the germline V gene. The CDR3 is 15 residues long. V was pared by 4 bases and J by 2 bases, with 4 bases of the junction left unmatched.

The chain combines TRBV28 with TRBJ1-2; D is unresolved. V dropped 7 bases and J dropped 4 bases, with 10 bases sitting between them. The CDR3 covers 12 residues. Per germline, CDR1 MDHEN and CDR2 SYDVKM. CDR3 nucleotide sequence: TGTGCCAGCAAATCCCGAAGCTATGGCTACACCTTC. Its protein product is CASKSRSYGYTF.

The chain carries TRBV28 and TRBJ2-5; D is unclear. The V end was cut by 5 bases, the J end by 2 bases, with 15 bases between. Germline loops: CDR1 MDHEN, CDR2 SYDVKM. The CDR3 consists of 15 residues. The CDR3 bases are TGTGCCAGCAGTCCCCCCCAAGGGAATCAAGAGACCCAGTACTTC. The encoded protein is CASSPPQGNQETQYF.